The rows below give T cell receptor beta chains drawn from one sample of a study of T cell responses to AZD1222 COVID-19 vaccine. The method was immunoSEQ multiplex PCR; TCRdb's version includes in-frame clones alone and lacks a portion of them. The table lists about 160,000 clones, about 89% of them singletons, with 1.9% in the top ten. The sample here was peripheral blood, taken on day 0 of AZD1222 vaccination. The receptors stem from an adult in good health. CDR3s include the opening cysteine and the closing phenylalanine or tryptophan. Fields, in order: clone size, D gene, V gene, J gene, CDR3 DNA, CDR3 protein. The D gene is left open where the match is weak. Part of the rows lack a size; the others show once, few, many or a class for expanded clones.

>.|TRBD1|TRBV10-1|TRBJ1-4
TGCGCCAGCAGTCAGTTTACAGGGGGCTTTAATGAAAAACTGTTTTTT
CASSQFTGGFNEKLFF
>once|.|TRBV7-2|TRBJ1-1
TGTGCCAGCAGCTTAACAGGTTTGTACACTGAAGCTTTCTTT
CASSLTGLYTEAFF
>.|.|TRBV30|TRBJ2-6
TGTGCCTTAGGCGCCTCTGGGGCCAACGTCCTGACTTTC
CALGASGANVLTF
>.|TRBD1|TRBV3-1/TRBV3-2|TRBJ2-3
TGTGCCAGCAGCCAATATGTTCGGGACAGAGAGCTTTACACAGATACGCAGTATTTT
CASSQYVRDRELYTDTQYF
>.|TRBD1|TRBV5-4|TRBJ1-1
TGTGCCAGCAGCTGGGCTACAGGGGCCCCAGAAGCTTTCTTT
CASSWATGAPEAFF
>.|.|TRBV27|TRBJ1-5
TGTGCCAGCAGTTCCGTCGGGTTAGGGGCGCCGAATCAGCCCCAGCATTTT
CASSSVGLGAPNQPQHF
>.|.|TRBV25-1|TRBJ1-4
TGTGCCAGCAGACAGGAAGGGGGGGCTGGAAAACTGTTTTTT
CASRQEGGAGKLFF
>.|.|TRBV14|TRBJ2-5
TGTGCCAGCAGCGGGCTGATCCAAGAGACCCAGTACTTC
CASSGLIQETQYF
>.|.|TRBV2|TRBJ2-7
TGTGCCAGCAAAACGGGTGTGACCTCCTACGAGCAGTACTTC
CASKTGVTSYEQYF
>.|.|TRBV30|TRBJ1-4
TGTGCCTGGAGTGTTAACCGCATTTCAACTAATGAAAAACTGTTTTTT
CAWSVNRISTNEKLFF
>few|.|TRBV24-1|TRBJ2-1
TGTGCCACCAGTGACCCTGACAGGTTCAATGAGCAGTTCTTC
CATSDPDRFNEQFF
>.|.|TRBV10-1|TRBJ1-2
TGCGCCAGCATAGGTTCCCCCCCGGATGGCTACACCTTC
CASIGSPPDGYTF
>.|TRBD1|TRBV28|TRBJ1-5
TGTGCCAGTGGACAGGGTCCCAATCAGCCCCAGCATTTT
CASGQGPNQPQHF
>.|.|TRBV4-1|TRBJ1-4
TGCGCCAGCAGCCAAGATTGGTGGGGCAGGGGTTTTGGTGAAAAACTGTTTTTT
CASSQDWWGRGFGEKLFF
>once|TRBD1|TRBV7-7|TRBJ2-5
TGTGCCAGCAGTCCTCTTTATGAGGACCACAGGGGGACCCAGTACTTC
CASSPLYEDHRGTQYF
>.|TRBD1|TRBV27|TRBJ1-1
TGTGCCAGCAGTGCCCGGACAGGGGTTGGGGGTGAAGCTTTCTTT
CASSARTGVGGEAFF